This record looks at one T cell receptor (beta chain) sequence and its context. These data belong to a study of PD-L1 blockade in urothelial cancer. Across the whole study: Males with urothelial cancer arising in the bladder constituted about 90% of the roughly 30 patients.

There are 15 residues in the CDR3. The germline V and J ends were trimmed by 3 bases and 1 base, with 12 bases remaining between them. Germline-derived CDR1 and CDR2 are LNHDA and SQIVND (reference sequence). Using immunoSEQ multiplex PCR, the repertoire was profiled, and TCRdb retains in-frame clones only, with some absent. Here the sample spans 35,000 to 55,000 clones, around 84% being singletons. The TCR comes from a man in his 70s with urothelial cancer. The chain recombines TRBV19 with TRBJ1-1; D not resolved. The sequences come from PBMCs, collected around atezolizumab (anti-PD-L1) treatment. CDR3 nucleotide sequence: TGTGCCAGTAGTATTGGGCAGGCGTCGAACACTGAAGCTTTCTTT. It yields the protein CASSIGQASNTEAFF.